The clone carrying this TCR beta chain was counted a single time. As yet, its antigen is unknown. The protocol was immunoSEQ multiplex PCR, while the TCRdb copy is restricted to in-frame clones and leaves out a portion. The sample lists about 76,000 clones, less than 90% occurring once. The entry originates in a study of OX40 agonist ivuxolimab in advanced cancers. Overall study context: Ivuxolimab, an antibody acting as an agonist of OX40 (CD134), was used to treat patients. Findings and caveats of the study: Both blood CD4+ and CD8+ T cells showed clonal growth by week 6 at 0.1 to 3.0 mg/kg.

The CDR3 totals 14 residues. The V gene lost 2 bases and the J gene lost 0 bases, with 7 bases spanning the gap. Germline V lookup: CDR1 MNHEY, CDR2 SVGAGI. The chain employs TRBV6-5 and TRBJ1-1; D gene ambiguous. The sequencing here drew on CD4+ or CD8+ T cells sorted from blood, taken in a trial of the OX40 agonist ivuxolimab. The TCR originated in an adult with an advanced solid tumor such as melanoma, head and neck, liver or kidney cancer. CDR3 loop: CASSYGIMNTEAFF. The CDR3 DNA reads TGTGCCAGCAGTTACGGCATCATGAACACTGAAGCTTTCTTT.